This T cell receptor beta chain is drawn from a study of cytomegalovirus exposure and HLA in healthy donors. General observations from the study: While the bulk of TCR sequences proved rare, some public TCRs turned up in many donors. Near-uniform donor sequencing depth was presumed by presence/absence analyses. Rates of TCR association differed by HLA locus in a later analysis, with DRB1 highest and HLA-C lowest.

V lost 6 bases to trimming and J lost 4 bases; unmatched junction nucleotides: 15. This CDR3 comprises 16 residues. CDR1 is SGDLS and CDR2 is YYNGEE in the germline V gene. The count of this clone is one. Its antigen is undetermined. This PCR relied on a set of 60 Vbeta primers and 13 Jbeta primers. Sequenced by immunoSEQ multiplex PCR; TCRdb stores in-frame clones only, minus some. The sample lists about 170,000 clones; over 60% were seen once. The chain combines TRBV9 with TRBJ1-2; the match to TRBD1 covers 7 bases. Specimen: PBMCs. The sequence derives from a girl aged 5-17 years in good health and CMV-seronegative. As DNA, the CDR3 is TGTGCCAGCACCCGACAGGGAAATCCCGCAGGCTATGGCTACACCTTC. Its translation: CASTRQGNPAGYGYTF. The full variable domain, in which reference TRBV9 and TRBJ1-2 provide the parts outside the CDR3, is DSGVTQTPKHLITATGQRVTLRCSPRSGDLSVYWYQQSLDQGLQFLIQYYNGEERAKGNILERFSAQQFPDLHSELNLSSLELGDSALYFCASTRQGNPAGYGYTFGSGTRLTVV.